The 17 T cell receptor beta chains listed next were all sequenced from one sample in a study of radiation and T cells in renal cell carcinoma. The treatment here: 15 Gy SBRT to primary tumor, nephrectomy 4 weeks later. Assay used: immunoSEQ multiplex PCR; TCRdb lists only in-frame clones, some missing. The table includes 15,000 to 20,000 clones, under 55% detected once. Source: tumor tissue, taken from a patient whose treatment included radiotherapy and nephrectomy. The receptors originated from a man aged 50 to 59 with renal cell carcinoma.

The chain links TRBV9 to TRBJ2-3; 10 bases fit TRBD2. CDR3 size: 15 residues. CDR1 is SGDLS, CDR2 YYNGEE, per germline. The V gene end was trimmed by 4 bases and the J gene end by 5 bases; junction bases not matched to a gene: 7. The CDR3 sequence: CASSHSGGQGDTQYF. CDR3 DNA: TGTGCCAGCAGCCATAGCGGGGGGCAGGGAGATACGCAGTATTTT.

This chain connects TRBV19 to TRBJ2-7, with 8 bases that match TRBD1. CDR3 size: 16 residues. From germline, CDR1 is LNHDA and CDR2 SQIVND (reference sequence). J lost 1 base, V lost 4 bases, and 9 bases had no gene match. CDR3 bases: TGTGCCAGTAGTAAAGCCCTTCGGGACAGGTCCTACGAGCAGTACTTC. Its protein is CASSKALRDRSYEQYF.

J is TRBJ2-7 and V is TRBV6-5, with D perhaps matching TRBD1 (6 bases). Looked up from germline, CDR1 is MNHEY and CDR2 is SVGAGI. CDR3 size: 16 residues. V lost 4 bases and J 4 bases, leaving 20 bases between the germline ends. The CDR3 here is CASSLAPQGRGYEQYF. CDR3 bases: TGTGCCAGCAGTTTGGCCCCACAGGGAAGGGGGTACGAGCAGTACTTC.

As DNA, the CDR3 is TGCGCCAGCAGCGGAAGTGACTTCTCCAATGAGCAGTTCTTC. Its translation: CASSGSDFSNEQFF. The rearrangement uses TRBV4-1 and TRBJ2-1; no clear D gene. This CDR3 has 14 amino acids. Germline V gene data show CDR1 as MGHRA and CDR2 as YSYEKL. Trimming removed 5 bases at V and 6 bases at J, with 14 bases between.

The chain links TRBV19 to TRBJ1-2; D is unresolved. The ends were cut back, 0 bases at V and 1 base at J, with 9 bases in the middle. Per germline, CDR1 LNHDA and CDR2 SQIVND (reference sequence). The CDR3 runs 15 residues. CDR3 region: CASSIESPVNYGYTF. CDR3 sequence (DNA): TGTGCCAGTAGTATAGAGTCGCCTGTTAACTATGGCTACACCTTC.

The J gene is TRBJ2-3, the V gene TRBV10-2; TRBD2 agrees at 15 bases. V was pared by 6 bases and J by 4 bases, with 5 bases of the junction left unmatched. Per germline, CDR1 WSHSY and CDR2 SAAADI. This CDR3 spans 16 amino acids. The DNA of the CDR3 is TGCGCCAGCAGAGGGACTAGCGGGAGGTTCCCAGATACGCAGTATTTT. Encoded protein: CASRGTSGRFPDTQYF.

The chain couples TRBV15 to TRBJ2-7; 9 nucleotides line up with TRBD1. J gave up 6 bases and V 5 bases, and 8 bases lay outside the gene matches. CDR1 and CDR2 (germline): LNHNV, YYDKDF (reference sequence). This CDR3 has 14 amino acids. The CDR3: CATSADRGVVEQYF. The DNA for the CDR3 is TGTGCCACCAGCGCAGACAGGGGGGTTGTCGAGCAGTACTTC.

There are a few counts of this clone. The V call is TRBV2, the J call TRBJ2-6; D is possibly TRBD2 (6 bases). Trimming stripped 7 bases from V and 4 bases from J, with 14 bases between. This CDR3 spans 15 amino acids. Germline V gene lookup returns CDR1 SNHLY and CDR2 FYNNEI. CDR3 region: CASMAGEAGANVLTF. The CDR3 DNA reads TGTGCCAGCATGGCCGGGGAGGCAGGGGCCAACGTCCTGACTTTC.

The chain has TRBV28 and TRBJ1-5; no clear D gene. This CDR3 has 16 amino acids. Germline CDR1 is MDHEN and CDR2 is SYDVKM. V lost 6 bases and J 0 bases, leaving 15 bases between the germline ends. The CDR3 region is CASSTPSDGSNQPQHF. In nucleotides, the CDR3 is TGTGCCAGCAGCACCCCATCCGACGGTAGCAATCAGCCCCAGCATTTT. Full variable domain (rest looked up from reference TRBV28 and TRBJ1-5): DVKVTQSSRYLVKRTGEKVFLECVQDMDHENMFWYRQDPGLGLRLIYFSYDVKMKEKGDIPEGYSVSREKKERFSLILESASTNQTSMYLCASSTPSDGSNQPQHFGDGTRLSIL.

This clone has more than one count but fewer than ten. The V and J genes are TRBV7-3 and TRBJ1-2; TRBD1 aligns across 9 bases. J was trimmed by 5 bases and V by 6 bases; bases with no gene match: 10. Germline loops: CDR1 SGHTA, CDR2 FQGTGA. The CDR3 is made up of 15 amino acids. The CDR3 loop reads CASRRTGAMVYGYTF. The CDR3 region has the DNA TGTGCCAGCAGGCGGACAGGGGCCATGGTTTATGGCTACACCTTC.

Concerning this clone: One end of the junction does not line up with germline, which may come from a read error. This chain's CDR3 is CASSDFGQLYGYTF. The CDR3, as DNA: TGTGCTAGCAGCGACTTCGGACAGCTCTATGGCTACACCTTC. The chain recombines TRBV7-7 with TRBJ1-2; D is perhaps TRBD1 (6 bases). This CDR3 region has 14 residues. Per germline, CDR1 SSHAT and CDR2 FNYEAQ (reference sequence).

V and J are TRBV5-6 and TRBJ1-2, with D perhaps matching TRBD1 (5 bases). Germline V lookup: CDR1 SGHDT, CDR2 YYEEEE. The CDR3 has 16 residues. V was pared by 4 bases and J by 1 base, with 17 bases between. CDR3 residues: CASSLSPGPNNYGYTF. CDR3 sequence (DNA): TGTGCCAGCAGCCTAAGCCCGGGGCCTAATAACTATGGCTACACCTTC.

This chain uses TRBV2 with TRBJ2-1; TRBD2 matches at 7 bases. V lost 3 bases to trimming and J lost 3 bases; unmatched junction nucleotides: 8. Germline CDR1 SNHLY, CDR2 FYNNEI. The CDR3 sequence is 16 residues long. CDR3 nucleotide sequence: TGTGCCAGCAGTGATGGGGGGGAGGGCCACTACAATGAGCAGTTCTTC. As protein: CASSDGGEGHYNEQFF.

V gene TRBV7-2 combines with J gene TRBJ2-3; D is unresolved. Deletions cut 3 bases from V and 3 bases from J, with 10 bases between. The germline gives CDR1 SGHTA, CDR2 FQGNSA. This CDR3 has 14 amino acids. CDR3 in DNA: TGTGCCAGCAGCTTGACTCACTTTACAGATACGCAGTATTTT. Protein sequence: CASSLTHFTDTQYF.

The chain has TRBV27 and TRBJ2-1, with D maybe TRBD2 (6 bases). Per the germline V gene, CDR1 is MNHEY and CDR2 is SMNVEV (reference sequence). The CDR3 runs 15 residues. The V gene lost 5 bases and the J gene lost 4 bases, with 15 bases spanning the gap. The CDR3 sequence is CASSLTRANYNEQFF. The CDR3 nucleotides read TGTGCCAGCAGTCTGACTAGAGCTAATTACAATGAGCAGTTCTTC.

The chain employs TRBV27 and TRBJ2-7, with D possibly being TRBD1 or TRBD2 (5 bases each). The CDR3 sequence is 15 residues long. The V end lost 7 bases, the J end lost 3 bases, and 19 bases lay between the germline ends. Germline V gives CDR1 MNHEY, CDR2 SMNVEV (reference sequence). The CDR3 nucleotides are TGTGCCAGCACTAAAGGGACCGCACCTCTCTACGAGCAGTACTTC. Translated: CASTKGTAPLYEQYF.

The rearrangement uses TRBV10-3 and TRBJ2-7; 9 positions match TRBD2. Trimming took 4 bases from V and 2 from J; bases not matched to a gene: 3. Germline values: CDR1 ENHRY, CDR2 SYGVKD. The CDR3 loop spans 14 amino acids. DNA of the CDR3: TGTGCCATCAGTGCGCCTAGCGGGACCTACGAGCAGTACTTC. This translates into CAISAPSGTYEQYF.